The 12 T cell receptor beta chains below come from one sample, sequenced in a study of T cell repertoires in cytomegalovirus infection. Their recognized antigens are unknown. TCRdb re-called the reads through MiXCR, storing one row per CDR3 protein. The sample contains about a million distinct CDR3 sequences, about a third of which appear only once. This specimen was cultured CD8+ T cells from PBMCs, taken from culture after CMV antigen stimulation. All receptors derive from a human donor in good health (CMV status not recorded). Some clones in this sample may be carry-over from other donors' samples.

This chain links TRBV9 with TRBJ2-3; weak D call: TRBD1 (7 bases). Germline V gene lookup returns CDR1 SGDLS and CDR2 YYNGEE. CDR3 length equals 17 residues. Trimming stripped 0 bases from V and 0 bases from J, with 14 bases between. The CDR3 loop reads CASSVAGGTTSTDTQYF. In DNA form, the CDR3 reads TGTGCCAGCAGCGTAGCAGGGGGGACGACTAGCACAGATACGCAGTATTTT.

This chain joins TRBV7-9 and TRBJ2-4; weak D call: TRBD1 (6 bases). The CDR3 extends over 15 amino acids. V lost 7 bases and J 4 bases, leaving 17 bases between the germline ends. Per germline, CDR1 SEHNR and CDR2 FQNEAQ (reference sequence). CDR3 residues: CASTDIRGGKNIQYF. CDR3 coding DNA: TGTGCCAGCACCGATATCAGGGGCGGTAAAAACATTCAGTACTTC.

This clonotype was seen a handful of times. V and J are TRBV4-1 and TRBJ1-1, with TRBD1 as a possible D gene (5 bases). Trimming shortened V by 0 bases and J by 8 bases, and 13 bases separated the two germline ends. There are 14 residues in the CDR3. The germline gives CDR1 MGHRA, CDR2 YSYEKL. CDR3 DNA sequence: TGCGCCAGCAGCCAAGAAGCCGGGGGGGTCGAAGCTTTCTTT. It yields the protein CASSQEAGGVEAFF.

The chain uses TRBV11-3 and TRBJ2-1; tentatively, D is TRBD1 (6 bases). This CDR3 is built from 11 residues. Trimming removed 4 bases at V and 12 bases at J, with 10 bases between. Looked up from germline, CDR1 is SGHNT and CDR2 is YENEEA. The CDR3 here is CASSSQGLQFF. The DNA of the CDR3 is TGTGCCAGCAGCTCACAGGGATTGCAGTTCTTC.

The rearrangement uses TRBV5-5 and TRBJ2-3, with D uncertain. In germline, CDR1 is SGHKS, CDR2 YYEKEE (reference sequence). CDR3 length: 15 amino acids. Trimming removed 0 bases at V and 2 bases at J, with 10 bases between. The CDR3, as DNA: TGTGCCAGCAGCTTGGGGTGGGCGCACACAGATACGCAGTATTTT. This sequence encodes CASSLGWAHTDTQYF.

The V and J genes are TRBV20-1 and TRBJ1-6, with D hard to call. With 3 bases removed from V and 0 bases from J, the gap between germline ends came to 12 bases. The CDR3 runs to 16 residues. From germline, CDR1 is DFQATT and CDR2 SNEGSKA (reference sequence). CDR3 nucleotide sequence: TGCAGTGCTAGCGAGGGATCCAGCTCCTATAATTCACCCCTCCACTTT. Protein: CSASEGSSSYNSPLHF.

This chain connects TRBV2 to TRBJ1-2, with D possibly TRBD1 on 6 matching bases. This CDR3 spans 13 amino acids. V lost 6 bases, J lost 8 bases, and 16 bases lay in between. In germline, CDR1 is SNHLY, CDR2 FYNNEI. Here the CDR3 DNA reads TGTGCCAGCAGGGGAACAGGGTACGAGGGCTACACCTTC. Translating it yields CASRGTGYEGYTF.

This clonotype was observed a handful of times. The chain employs TRBV7-8 and TRBJ1-4; D remains ambiguous. The CDR3 is 14 residues long. V was shortened by 2 bases and J by 8 bases, with 12 bases between the two germline ends. Germline CDR1 reads SGHVS; CDR2 reads FQNEAQ. As DNA, the CDR3 is TGTGCCAGCAGCTTATACGGTTTGGGAGAAAAACTGTTTTTT. The encoded protein is CASSLYGLGEKLFF.

The J gene is TRBJ2-5, the V gene TRBV7-6, with TRBD1 matching over 7 bases. The CDR3 runs 16 residues. V shed 5 bases, J shed 4 bases, and the junction held 13 bases outside the gene matches. CDR1 and CDR2 (germline): SGHVS, FNYEAQ. CDR3 amino acids: CASSTSTGPARETQYF. The CDR3 DNA sequence: TGTGCCAGCAGCACTTCGACAGGGCCCGCAAGAGAGACCCAGTACTTC.

This chain joins TRBV7-6 and TRBJ1-6; D unclear. Germline V lookup: CDR1 SGHVS, CDR2 FNYEAQ. The CDR3 is 14 amino acids. Trimming pared 4 bases from V and 7 bases from J, leaving 11 bases between. Here the CDR3 reads CASSSPGLNSPLHF. CDR3 DNA: TGTGCCAGCAGCTCCCCCGGTTTGAATTCACCCCTCCACTTT.

The CDR3 region is CASSVELGTVNTGELFF. CDR3 nucleotide sequence: TGTGCCAGCAGCGTAGAACTAGGGACAGTGAACACCGGGGAGCTGTTTTTT. The V gene is TRBV9, the J gene TRBJ2-2, with TRBD1 identical over 7 bases. The CDR3 loop spans 17 amino acids. Trimming cost V 0 bases and J 1 base; bases outside gene matches: 6. Germline CDR1 reads SGDLS; CDR2 reads YYNGEE.

Ten or more counts support this clonotype. This chain links TRBV28 with TRBJ2-5, with D unclear. The length of the CDR3 is 13 residues. The V gene's germline CDR1 is MDHEN and CDR2 SYDVKM. Trimming stripped 4 bases from V and 7 bases from J, with 13 bases between. CDR3 nucleotide sequence: TGTGCCAGCAGTTCGGTCCCTCGAGGGACCCAGTACTTC. Its protein product is CASSSVPRGTQYF.